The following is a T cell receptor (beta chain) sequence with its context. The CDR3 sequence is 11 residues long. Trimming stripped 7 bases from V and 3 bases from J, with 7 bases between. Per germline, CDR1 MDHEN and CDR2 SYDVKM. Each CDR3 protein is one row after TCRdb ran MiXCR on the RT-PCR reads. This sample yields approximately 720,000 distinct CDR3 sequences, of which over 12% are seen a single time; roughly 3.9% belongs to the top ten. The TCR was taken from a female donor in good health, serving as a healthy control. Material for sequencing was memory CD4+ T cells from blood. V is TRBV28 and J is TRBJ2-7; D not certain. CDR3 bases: TGTGCCAGCACCGAGTACTACGAGCAGTACTTC. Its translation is CASTEYYEQYF.